This T cell receptor beta chain was captured by sequencing in a study of PD-L1 blockade in urothelial cancer. Using immunoSEQ multiplex PCR, the repertoire was profiled, and TCRdb retains in-frame clones only, with some absent. The sample has roughly 77,000 clones, about four fifths seen once; the top ten hold approximately 9.2%. The time point: pretreatment peripheral blood. After removal of 4 bases from V and 1 base from J, the junction contained 6 bases not matched to a gene. CDR3 size: 15 residues. Germline CDR1 reads SGHTA; CDR2 reads FQGNSA. V and J are TRBV7-2 and TRBJ1-2; 7 bases match TRBD1. Sequencing used PBMCs, obtained around atezolizumab (anti-PD-L1) treatment. The clonotype originates from a woman between 70 and 85 years old with urothelial cancer. CDR3 nucleotide sequence: TGTGCCAGCAGCTATTTGACAGGGTATAACTATGGCTACACCTTC. This codes for CASSYLTGYNYGYTF.